Below, 22 T cell receptor beta chains from the same sample are listed, as sequenced in a study of T cells in localized non-small cell lung cancer. Profiling relied on immunoSEQ multiplex PCR, and the TCRdb table lists in-frame clones only, not all of them. Here the sample spans 45,000 to 70,000 clones, 86% being singletons. Material: peripheral blood, obtained before any cancer treatment. The receptors were sampled from a woman aged 40-69 years with stage I lung adenocarcinoma.

The chain employs TRBV19 and TRBJ2-3; 7 bases match TRBD2. Germline CDR1 and CDR2: LNHDA and SQIVND (reference sequence). The CDR3 consists of 16 residues. V lost 4 bases, J lost 4 bases, and 11 bases stayed unmatched. The CDR3 sequence: CASSTGARGVADTQYF. The CDR3 DNA sequence: TGTGCCAGTAGTACCGGCGCTCGGGGGGTTGCAGATACGCAGTATTTT.

The chain carries TRBV18 and TRBJ1-4; D is undetermined. V was clipped by 2 bases and J by 10 bases, with 20 bases between them. The CDR3 runs 16 residues. CDR1 KGHSH and CDR2 LQKENI come from the germline V gene. The CDR3 DNA sequence: TGTGCCAGCTCACCATTACAATTGGGCGAGACGGGAAAACTGTTTTTT. It yields the protein CASSPLQLGETGKLFF.

The chain combines TRBV19 with TRBJ2-5, with 8 bases that match TRBD2. The germline gives CDR1 LNHDA, CDR2 SQIVND (reference sequence). V gave up 3 bases and J gave up 3 bases; unmatched junction bases: 30. This CDR3 contains 23 residues. The CDR3 sequence: CASSMLGRGGGSGLRGSKETQYF. The CDR3 bases are TGTGCCAGTAGTATGCTCGGACGGGGGGGCGGCTCGGGACTCAGGGGCTCGAAAGAGACCCAGTACTTC.

This rearrangement joins TRBV6-4 to TRBJ1-1; possibly TRBD1 for D (5 bases). The CDR3 consists of 13 residues. CDR1 MRHNA and CDR2 SNTAGT come from the germline V gene. Between the trimmed V and J ends, which lost 3 bases and 4 bases, there was a span of 9 bases. The CDR3 DNA reads as TGTGCCAGCAGTGAAATGGGGGGCACTGAAGCTTTCTTT. It specifies CASSEMGGTEAFF.

V usage is TRBV7-8 and J usage is TRBJ1-4; D might be TRBD1 (5 bases). Between the trimmed V and J ends, which lost 5 bases and 0 bases, there was a span of 16 bases. The CDR3 is 17 amino acids. The germline V gene has CDR1 SGHVS and CDR2 FQNEAQ. CDR3 DNA: TGTGCCAGCAGCCCTCGGGTGGGGCTTACAACTAATGAAAAACTGTTTTTT. It encodes CASSPRVGLTTNEKLFF.

This clone appeared a single time. The chain recombines TRBV11-3 with TRBJ2-3, with 7 bases fitting TRBD1. Looked up from germline, CDR1 is SGHNT and CDR2 is YENEEA. Trimming at V came to 4 bases and at J to 6 bases, leaving 10 bases not matched to a gene. The CDR3 totals 15 residues. CDR3: CASSSSGGHGDTQYF. Here the CDR3 DNA reads TGTGCCAGCAGCTCTTCAGGGGGACACGGGGATACGCAGTATTTT. The whole variable domain, remainder taken from reference TRBV11-3 and TRBJ2-3, is EAGVVQSPRYKIIEKKQPVAFWCNPISGHNTLYWYLQNLGQGPELLIRYENEEAVDDSQLPKDRFSAERLKGVDSTLKIQPAELGDSAVYLCASSSSGGHGDTQYFGPGTRLTVL.

The chain's CDR3 is CASSPLDGTYEQYF. DNA of the CDR3: TGTGCCAGCTCACCATTGGACGGGACCTACGAGCAGTACTTC. This chain joins TRBV18 and TRBJ2-7; D may be TRBD2 (5 bases). Germline CDR1 and CDR2: KGHSH and LQKENI. The length of the CDR3 is 14 residues. V was pared by 2 bases and J by 2 bases, with 10 bases between.

V and J are TRBV29-1 and TRBJ1-1; perhaps TRBD1 as D (5 bases). V lost 8 bases, J lost 0 bases, and 16 bases lay in between. Germline V lookup: CDR1 SQVTM, CDR2 ANQGSEA. The CDR3 extends over 14 amino acids. CDR3 amino acids: CSTRRTDMNTEAFF. In DNA, the CDR3 is TGCAGCACCCGCCGGACGGACATGAACACTGAAGCTTTCTTT.

V usage is TRBV7-2 and J usage is TRBJ2-5; possible D gene TRBD2, 7 bases. V was shortened by 5 bases and J by 5 bases, with 18 bases between the two germline ends. Germline V gene lookup returns CDR1 SGHTA and CDR2 FQGNSA. This CDR3 region has 15 residues. DNA for the CDR3: TGTGCCAGCAGCCAGGATGCGGGGGCCTTGGAGACCCAGTACTTC. The encoded protein is CASSQDAGALETQYF.

This chain joins TRBV29-1 and TRBJ2-7, with 7 positions matching TRBD1. The CDR3 is made up of 12 amino acids. The germline gives CDR1 SQVTM, CDR2 ANQGSEA. Trimming cost V 4 bases and J 3 bases; bases outside gene matches: 3. The CDR3 here is CSVARGIYEQYF. The CDR3 region has the DNA TGCAGCGTTGCCAGGGGGATCTACGAGCAGTACTTC.

The J gene is TRBJ2-5, the V gene TRBV7-9, with 8 positions matching TRBD1. The CDR3 is 18 residues long. Germline V gene data show CDR1 as SEHNR and CDR2 as FQNEAQ (reference sequence). J gave up 1 base and V 0 bases, and 10 bases lay outside the gene matches. In DNA, the CDR3 is TGTGCCAGCAGCTTAGCACCCTTATTCACAGGGGGCCAAGAGACCCAGTACTTC. Translating it yields CASSLAPLFTGGQETQYF.

The chain has TRBV4-2 and TRBJ2-2, with TRBD1 matching 9 bases. In germline, CDR1 is LGHNA, CDR2 YNFKEQ. The CDR3 extends over 15 amino acids. V dropped 5 bases and J dropped 5; count of bases not matched to a gene: 6. DNA for the CDR3: TGTGCCAGCAGCTCAACAGGGGGCGCAACCGGGGAGCTGTTTTTT. It codes for CASSSTGGATGELFF.

Only a few counts were recorded for this clone. This rearrangement joins TRBV5-6 to TRBJ1-2, with unresolved D. The CDR3 loop spans 14 amino acids. Germline V gene lookup returns CDR1 SGHDT and CDR2 YYEEEE. V lost 4 bases and J 5 bases, leaving 15 bases between the germline ends. CDR3 in amino acids: CASSPGPGSYGYTF. CDR3 nucleotides: TGTGCCAGCAGCCCGGGCCCGGGATCATATGGCTACACCTTC.

This chain joins TRBV5-3 and TRBJ1-2, with 7 bases matching TRBD1. TRBV5-3 carries the ORF label, with uncertain function. V trimming: 5 bases; J trimming: 0 bases; junction bases outside the gene matches: 4. This CDR3 region has 14 residues. The CDR3 is CARRRDRANYGYTF. CDR3 DNA: TGTGCCAGAAGAAGGGACAGAGCTAACTATGGCTACACCTTC.

J is TRBJ1-5 and V is TRBV11-2; D uncertain. Germline V lookup: CDR1 SGHAT, CDR2 FQNNGV. Trimming removed 0 bases at V and 6 bases at J, with 9 bases between. CDR3 length equals 14 residues. The CDR3: CASSLDHSGQPQHF. In nucleotides, the CDR3 is TGTGCCAGCAGCTTAGACCATTCAGGTCAGCCCCAGCATTTT.

This clone was seen a few times. The chain uses TRBV14 and TRBJ1-6; 10 bases are a match to TRBD1. This CDR3 contains 16 residues. The junction had 7 bases not matched to a gene; V was cut back by 4 bases and J by 7 bases. The V gene's germline CDR1 is SGHDN and CDR2 FVKESK. DNA of the CDR3: TGTGCCAGCAGCCTCGGACAGGGGGGACTCAATTCACCCCTCCACTTT. Translation: CASSLGQGGLNSPLHF.

The chain recombines TRBV5-6 with TRBJ1-2; TRBD1 matches at 8 bases. The CDR3 is made up of 15 amino acids. V gave up 4 bases and J gave up 5 bases; unmatched junction bases: 10. Germline V CDR1 and CDR2: SGHDT, YYEEEE. The CDR3 reads CASSRKGQEHYGYTF. The DNA of the CDR3 is TGTGCCAGCAGCCGGAAGGGACAGGAACATTATGGCTACACCTTC.

There are a few counts of this clone. This chain joins TRBV14 and TRBJ1-3; D is unclear. The V end lost 3 bases, the J end lost 3 bases, and 6 bases lay between the germline ends. Per the germline V gene, CDR1 is SGHDN and CDR2 is FVKESK. The CDR3 spans 13 residues. DNA for the CDR3: TGTGCCAGCAGCCATGGAGGTGGAAACACCATATATTTT. It specifies CASSHGGGNTIYF.

This clone turned up a few times. The chain is built from TRBV2 and TRBJ1-2; D gene unclear. Germline V gene sequence: CDR1 SNHLY, CDR2 FYNNEI. The CDR3 is made up of 13 amino acids. The V end was cut by 8 bases, the J end by 1 base, with 11 bases between. The CDR3 spells CASHLTGNYGYTF. In DNA form, the CDR3 reads TGTGCCAGCCACCTTACTGGTAACTATGGCTACACCTTC.

This chain connects TRBV6-5 to TRBJ2-7; maybe TRBD1 (5 bases). The V and J ends lost 2 bases and 3 bases respectively, with 11 bases between them. In germline, CDR1 is MNHEY, CDR2 SVGAGI. The CDR3 sequence is 14 residues long. CDR3: CASSYGAASYEQYF. The CDR3, as DNA: TGTGCCAGCAGTTACGGGGCGGCTAGCTACGAGCAGTACTTC.

The chain recombines TRBV5-1 with TRBJ2-3; 7 nucleotides align to TRBD1. Looked up from germline, CDR1 is SGHRS and CDR2 is YFSETQ. This CDR3 is built from 14 residues. The junction had 7 bases not matched to a gene; V was cut back by 3 bases and J by 6 bases. The DNA for the CDR3 is TGCGCCAGCAGCTCGAACAGGGGTCGGGATACGCAGTATTTT. Protein product: CASSSNRGRDTQYF. The full variable domain, its missing parts supplied by reference TRBV5-1 and TRBJ2-3, is KAGVTQTPRYLIKTRGQQVTLSCSPISGHRSVSWYQQTPGQGLQFLFEYFSETQRNKGNFPGRFSGRQFSNSRSEMNVSTLELGDSALYLCASSSNRGRDTQYFGPGTRLTVL.

The V and J genes are TRBV18 and TRBJ1-3; possibly TRBD1 for D (6 bases). Looked up from germline, CDR1 is KGHSH and CDR2 is LQKENI. The ends were cut back, 4 bases at V and 0 bases at J, with 22 bases in the middle. The CDR3 runs to 19 residues. In nucleotides, the CDR3 is TGTGCCAGCTCACAAATAGGTCCGGGACAAAAAAACTCTGGAAACACCATATATTTT. It specifies CASSQIGPGQKNSGNTIYF.